The next 27 T cell receptor beta chains were all read from a single sample in a study of T cells in Graves' hyperthyroidism and ophthalmopathy. Template material for amplifying TCR beta CDR3 regions consisted of RNA transcripts. In the first-round RT-PCR of the TCR CDR3, the HTBI primer set was used. TCRdb called the multiplex PCR reads again in MiXCR, with one record for every CDR3 protein. Of fewer than 650,000 distinct CDR3 sequences listed, roughly 15% were seen once; the top ten hold about 4.5%. Material for sequencing was blood. These receptors were taken from a woman in her thirties or forties with Graves' ophthalmopathy.

This clonotype was recorded at least ten times. V and J are TRBV30 and TRBJ2-2; a weak D match, TRBD2 (5 bases). This CDR3 comprises 13 residues. V lost 4 bases and J 5 bases, leaving 11 bases between the germline ends. Germline V gives CDR1 GTSNPN, CDR2 SVGIG (reference sequence). The CDR3 protein is CAWTPDWTGELFF. The CDR3 DNA reads TGTGCCTGGACCCCGGACTGGACCGGGGAGCTGTTTTTT.

The rearrangement joins TRBV4-1 to TRBJ1-2; no firm D call. V was shortened by 0 bases and J by 4 bases, with 12 bases between the two germline ends. The CDR3 sequence is 15 residues long. Germline V gene lookup returns CDR1 MGHRA and CDR2 YSYEKL. CDR3 in amino acids: CASSQDEATGYGYTF. As DNA, the CDR3 is TGCGCCAGCAGCCAAGATGAGGCCACTGGCTATGGCTACACCTTC.

The table lists this clonotype with a few counts. A single base separates this from a much larger clone, so it may be a read error. The chain joins TRBV28 to TRBJ2-5; TRBD2 aligns across 11 bases. This CDR3 has 16 amino acids. Germline loops: CDR1 MDHEN, CDR2 SYDVKM. V lost 2 bases, J lost 1 base, and 3 bases stayed unmatched. CDR3 sequence reads: CASSLRLAGGQETQYF. In nucleotides, the CDR3 is TGTGCCAGCAGTTTACGGCTAGCGGGAGGCCAAGAGACCCAGTACTTC.

This clonotype was detected many times. The chain combines TRBV27 with TRBJ1-1; D perhaps matches TRBD1 (5 bases). Trimming pared 2 bases from V and 9 bases from J, leaving 13 bases between. Germline V gene lookup returns CDR1 MNHEY and CDR2 SMNVEV (reference sequence). There are 13 residues in the CDR3. The CDR3 reads CASSLRQPDQAFF. The CDR3 coding sequence is TGTGCCAGCAGTTTACGACAGCCCGATCAAGCTTTCTTT.

This clonotype has a count of ten or more. The rearrangement uses TRBV4-3 and TRBJ2-7, with TRBD1 matching 8 bases. CDR3 length: 15 residues. Per the germline V gene, CDR1 is LGHNA and CDR2 is YSLEER. The ends lost 1 base at V and 3 bases at J; junction bases unmatched: 5. The CDR3 reads CASSQAGTGGYEQYF. CDR3 nucleotide sequence: TGCGCCAGCAGCCAAGCCGGGACAGGAGGCTACGAGCAGTACTTC.

This clonotype was counted ten times or more. The rearrangement uses TRBV12-3 or TRBV12-4 and TRBJ2-5; 8 nucleotides match TRBD1. CDR3 length: 13 amino acids. V lost 5 bases and J lost 5; bases outside the gene matches: 4. The CDR3 DNA sequence: TGTGCCAGCAGTCCAGGGGGCCTGGAGACCCAGTACTTC. It is translated as CASSPGGLETQYF.

The gene calls are TRBV12-3 or TRBV12-4 and TRBJ2-7, with no clear D. This CDR3 has 15 amino acids. Trimming left V 3 bases short and J 0 bases short, with 12 bases between. Here the CDR3 reads CASSFAGYSSYEQYF. The CDR3 nucleotides read TGTGCCAGCAGTTTTGCTGGGTACAGCTCCTACGAGCAGTACTTC.

In its sample, this clonotype was seen many times. The J gene is TRBJ2-5, the V gene TRBV7-2; D remains ambiguous. Germline CDR1 and CDR2: SGHTA and FQGNSA. Trimming shortened V by 2 bases and J by 4 bases, and 8 bases separated the two germline ends. This CDR3 has 13 amino acids. The CDR3 nucleotides read TGTGCCAGCAGCTTATTGTGGGGAGAGACCCAGTACTTC. Its translation is CASSLLWGETQYF.

The chain couples TRBV7-9 to TRBJ2-7, with D tentatively TRBD2 (6 bases). V was pared by 5 bases and J by 3 bases, with 14 bases between. Germline-derived CDR1 and CDR2 are SEHNR and FQNEAQ (reference sequence). CDR3 length equals 14 residues. Written as DNA, the CDR3 is TGTGCCAGCAGCCCCGGGACTCTTTACTACGAGCAGTACTTC. Translating gives CASSPGTLYYEQYF.

The V gene is TRBV28, the J gene TRBJ2-7, with 11 bases matching TRBD2. This CDR3 is built from 15 residues. The trim removed 5 bases at V and 4 bases at J, leaving 7 bases unmatched. CDR1 is MDHEN, CDR2 SYDVKM, per germline. Here the CDR3 reads CASSGGTSGMYEQYF. DNA for the CDR3: TGTGCCAGCAGTGGAGGGACTAGCGGTATGTACGAGCAGTACTTC.

This clonotype occurred many times. The chain links TRBV7-3 to TRBJ2-3; a weak D match, TRBD2 (6 bases). The germline V gene encodes CDR1 SGHTA and CDR2 FQGTGA. This CDR3 is 15 amino acids long. V was clipped by 5 bases and J by 2 bases, with 14 bases between them. The CDR3 DNA sequence: TGTGCCAGCAGCATCACCGGGACTGACACAGATACGCAGTATTTT. Translation: CASSITGTDTDTQYF.

In this sample, this clonotype turned up many times. This sequence joins TRBV6-5 and TRBJ2-7, with D perhaps being TRBD1 or TRBD2 (6 bases each). Looked up from germline, CDR1 is MNHEY and CDR2 is SVGAGI. V was cut by 2 bases and J by 3 bases, with 17 bases left in between. The CDR3 has 16 residues. The CDR3 DNA sequence: TGTGCCAGCAGTTACGACCGGGGGCGGAGAGTCTACGAGCAGTACTTC. Amino acids: CASSYDRGRRVYEQYF.

The table lists this clonotype with many counts. CDR3 sequence (DNA): TGTGCCACCAGCAGAGATGGGGCAGATAGCAATCAGCCCCAGCATTTT. Protein product: CATSRDGADSNQPQHF. V is TRBV15 and J is TRBJ1-5, with D tentatively TRBD1 (5 bases). Looked up from germline, CDR1 is LNHNV and CDR2 is YYDKDF (reference sequence). Trimming shortened V by 0 bases and J by 0 bases, and 9 bases separated the two germline ends. The CDR3 loop spans 16 amino acids. The full variable domain, with the rest looked up from reference TRBV15 and TRBJ1-5, is DAMVIQNPRYQVTQFGKPVTLSCSQTLNHNVMYWYQQKSSQAPKLLFHYYDKDFNNEADTPDNFQSRRPNTSFCFLDIRSPGLGDTAMYLCATSRDGADSNQPQHFGDGTRLSIL.

This clonotype has ten or more counts. This chain joins TRBV27 and TRBJ1-5; D perhaps matches TRBD1 (5 bases). The CDR3 extends over 13 amino acids. V dropped 8 bases and J dropped 6 bases, with 14 bases sitting between them. Germline values: CDR1 MNHEY, CDR2 SMNVEV (reference sequence). The CDR3 DNA reads as TGTGCCAGCGCCCAGGGCGAGGGTCAGCCCCAGCATTTT. Encoded protein: CASAQGEGQPQHF.

This clonotype was counted at least ten times. The rearrangement joins TRBV6-2 or TRBV6-3 to TRBJ2-7; 10 bases align to TRBD1. The CDR3 is made up of 15 amino acids. CDR1 MNHEY and CDR2 SVGEGT come from the germline V gene. The ends lost 5 bases at V and 3 bases at J; junction bases unmatched: 7. The CDR3 spells CASSKAGTGDYEQYF. CDR3 sequence (DNA): TGTGCCAGCAGTAAAGCCGGGACAGGGGACTACGAGCAGTACTTC.

This clonotype was seen a handful of times. The chain couples TRBV27 to TRBJ1-2; possible D gene TRBD1, 6 bases. Germline CDR1 is MNHEY and CDR2 is SMNVEV (reference sequence). The length of the CDR3 is 18 residues. V was pared by 4 bases and J by 0 bases, with 21 bases between. In nucleotides, the CDR3 is TGTGCCAGCAGTTCCTGGGAGACCCTCGAGGGGGCTAACTATGGCTACACCTTC. Translating it yields CASSSWETLEGANYGYTF.

The table lists this clonotype with a count of one. A much bigger clone sits one base away, suggesting this may be a read error. The J gene is TRBJ2-7, the V gene TRBV5-1; no firm D call. V was cut by 3 bases and J by 3 bases, with 10 bases left in between. CDR1 is SGHRS and CDR2 is YFSETQ in the germline V gene. This CDR3 comprises 13 residues. The CDR3: CASSYQDIYEQYF. In nucleotides, the CDR3 is TGCGCCAGCAGCTATCAGGATATCTACGAGCAGTACTTC.

This chain joins TRBV7-3 and TRBJ2-5, with 7 bases identical to TRBD1. The CDR3 is made up of 16 amino acids. Germline V gene data show CDR1 as SGHTA and CDR2 as FQGTGA. J lost 2 bases, V lost 2 bases, and 8 bases had no gene match. Written as DNA, the CDR3 is TGTGCCAGCAGCTTAGGACAGGCGAGGACACAAGAGACCCAGTACTTC. Translated: CASSLGQARTQETQYF.

This clonotype was picked up many times. V usage is TRBV19 and J usage is TRBJ2-7; D remains ambiguous. The CDR3 loop spans 14 amino acids. Trimming cost V 4 bases and J 5 bases, with 15 bases left between them. Germline CDR1 reads LNHDA; CDR2 reads SQIVND (reference sequence). The CDR3 DNA reads as TGTGCCAGTAGTAGGGGTAGGATTAACGACGAGCAGTACTTC. Its translation is CASSRGRINDEQYF.

This clonotype was seen at least ten times. V usage is TRBV7-8 and J usage is TRBJ2-7; tentatively, D is TRBD1 (6 bases). Trimming took off 1 base at V and 0 bases at J, with 10 bases between the two ends. The germline V gene has CDR1 SGHVS and CDR2 FQNEAQ. This CDR3 region has 15 residues. The CDR3 coding sequence is TGTGCCAGCAGCTTAGTGGGGACACTCTCCTACGAGCAGTACTTC. This translates into CASSLVGTLSYEQYF. Full variable domain (outside the CDR3, taken from reference TRBV7-8 and TRBJ2-7): GAGVSQSPRYKVAKRGQDVALRCDPISGHVSLFWYQQALGQGPEFLTYFQNEAQLDKSGLPSDRFFAERPEGSVSTLKIQRTQQEDSAVYLCASSLVGTLSYEQYFGPGTRLTVT.

Many counts were recorded for this clonotype. The gene calls are TRBV2 and TRBJ1-6, with 7 bases that match TRBD1. The CDR3 is 14 residues long. Trimming took 6 bases from V and 3 from J; bases not matched to a gene: 2. CDR1 is SNHLY, CDR2 FYNNEI, per germline. Here the CDR3 reads CASRRQGYNSPLHF. In nucleotides, the CDR3 is TGTGCCAGCAGGAGACAGGGCTATAATTCACCCCTCCACTTT.

At least ten counts were recorded for this clonotype. The chain carries TRBV6-2 or TRBV6-3 and TRBJ2-4, with no clear D. CDR3 length: 21 residues. The germline gives CDR1 MNHEY, CDR2 SVGEGT. V lost 1 base and J lost 4, with 29 bases in between. The CDR3 sequence is CASSYYRPGFTKDSTKNIQYF. For the CDR3, the DNA is TGTGCCAGCAGTTACTACCGCCCCGGCTTCACAAAAGACTCCACTAAAAACATTCAGTACTTC.

Ten or more counts support this clonotype. The chain is built from TRBV19 and TRBJ1-5, with D maybe TRBD1 (5 bases). Germline values: CDR1 LNHDA, CDR2 SQIVND (reference sequence). Trimming left V 3 bases short and J 5 bases short, with 14 bases between. This CDR3 is 15 amino acids long. DNA for the CDR3: TGTGCCAGTAGTATGGGGGTCGGGTTCGATCAGCCCCAGCATTTT. Residues: CASSMGVGFDQPQHF.

This clonotype has only a few counts. The chain has TRBV12-3 or TRBV12-4 and TRBJ1-1; weak D call: TRBD1 (6 bases). CDR3 length: 15 amino acids. The V gene lost 5 bases and the J gene lost 4 bases, with 17 bases spanning the gap. CDR3 in amino acids: CASSRFQGIGTEAFF. The DNA of the CDR3 is TGTGCCAGCAGTCGATTCCAGGGGATCGGCACTGAAGCTTTCTTT.

In its sample, this clonotype was seen many times. The chain is built from TRBV6-2 or TRBV6-3 and TRBJ2-4; D not resolved. V dropped 4 bases and J dropped 7 bases, with 11 bases sitting between them. This CDR3 contains 13 residues. Germline V gene sequence: CDR1 MNHEY, CDR2 SVGEGT. The CDR3 coding sequence is TGTGCCAGCAGTTTGGGGAATTCGAACATTCAGTACTTC. Residues: CASSLGNSNIQYF.

This clonotype was detected many times. The CDR3 region is CASRTGTTGWEQYF. In nucleotides, the CDR3 is TGTGCCAGCAGAACCGGGACAACGGGGTGGGAGCAGTACTTC. V is TRBV6-9 and J is TRBJ2-7; possible D gene TRBD1, 6 bases. The CDR3 sequence is 14 residues long. Per the germline V gene, CDR1 is MNHGY and CDR2 is SVAAGI. Deletions cut 6 bases from V and 7 bases from J, with 19 bases between.

This clonotype was counted ten times or more. V gene TRBV5-1 combines with J gene TRBJ2-2; no clear D. This CDR3 spans 17 amino acids. The germline V gene has CDR1 SGHRS and CDR2 YFSETQ. V gave up 6 bases and J gave up 3 bases, with 21 bases separating them. The CDR3 sequence is CASKHPSRSGYTGELFF. The DNA for the CDR3 is TGCGCCAGCAAACACCCCTCCAGGTCCGGCTACACCGGGGAGCTGTTTTTT.